This T cell receptor beta chain originates from a study of human T cells and chemical hapten exposure. Turning to the study itself: Alopecia universalis, totalis or areata was present in patients who were mostly female.

Time point noted: patch test 3, about 24 weeks after DPC sensitization. Treatment given: therapeutic diphenylcyclopropenone sensitization with weekly scalp DPC. Looked up from germline, CDR1 is MNHEY and CDR2 is SMNVEV (reference sequence). The trim removed 0 bases at V and 8 bases at J, leaving 7 bases unmatched. This CDR3 has 15 amino acids. This clonotype appeared a few times. One entry per CDR3 protein results from TCRdb running MiXCR on the RACE reads. The table shows 150,000 to 200,000 distinct CDR3 sequences, with around 30% occurring only once. V gene TRBV27 combines with J gene TRBJ2-1; 7 bases line up with TRBD2. The sequenced sample was whole blood, obtained in connection with sensitization to the hapten diphenylcyclopropenone (DPC). This receptor was identified in a woman between 18 and 30 years old with alopecia areata. Some clones in this sample may be carry-over from other donors' samples. CDR3 nucleotide sequence: TGTGCCAGCAGTTTATCGGCGGGGGAGGTTGATGAGCAGTTCTTC. Its translation: CASSLSAGEVDEQFF.